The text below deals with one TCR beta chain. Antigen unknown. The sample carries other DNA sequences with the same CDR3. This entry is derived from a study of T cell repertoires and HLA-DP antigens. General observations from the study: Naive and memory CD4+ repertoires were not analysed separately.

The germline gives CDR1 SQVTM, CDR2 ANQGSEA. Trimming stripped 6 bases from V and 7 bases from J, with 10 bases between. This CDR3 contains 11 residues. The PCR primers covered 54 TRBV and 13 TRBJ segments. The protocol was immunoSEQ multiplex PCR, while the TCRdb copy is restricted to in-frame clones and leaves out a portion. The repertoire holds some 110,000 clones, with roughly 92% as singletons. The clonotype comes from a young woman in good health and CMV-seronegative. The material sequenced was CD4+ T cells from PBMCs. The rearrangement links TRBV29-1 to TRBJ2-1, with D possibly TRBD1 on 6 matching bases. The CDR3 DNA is TGCAGCGTCTCTAGGGGGAATGAGCAGTTCTTC. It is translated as CSVSRGNEQFF.